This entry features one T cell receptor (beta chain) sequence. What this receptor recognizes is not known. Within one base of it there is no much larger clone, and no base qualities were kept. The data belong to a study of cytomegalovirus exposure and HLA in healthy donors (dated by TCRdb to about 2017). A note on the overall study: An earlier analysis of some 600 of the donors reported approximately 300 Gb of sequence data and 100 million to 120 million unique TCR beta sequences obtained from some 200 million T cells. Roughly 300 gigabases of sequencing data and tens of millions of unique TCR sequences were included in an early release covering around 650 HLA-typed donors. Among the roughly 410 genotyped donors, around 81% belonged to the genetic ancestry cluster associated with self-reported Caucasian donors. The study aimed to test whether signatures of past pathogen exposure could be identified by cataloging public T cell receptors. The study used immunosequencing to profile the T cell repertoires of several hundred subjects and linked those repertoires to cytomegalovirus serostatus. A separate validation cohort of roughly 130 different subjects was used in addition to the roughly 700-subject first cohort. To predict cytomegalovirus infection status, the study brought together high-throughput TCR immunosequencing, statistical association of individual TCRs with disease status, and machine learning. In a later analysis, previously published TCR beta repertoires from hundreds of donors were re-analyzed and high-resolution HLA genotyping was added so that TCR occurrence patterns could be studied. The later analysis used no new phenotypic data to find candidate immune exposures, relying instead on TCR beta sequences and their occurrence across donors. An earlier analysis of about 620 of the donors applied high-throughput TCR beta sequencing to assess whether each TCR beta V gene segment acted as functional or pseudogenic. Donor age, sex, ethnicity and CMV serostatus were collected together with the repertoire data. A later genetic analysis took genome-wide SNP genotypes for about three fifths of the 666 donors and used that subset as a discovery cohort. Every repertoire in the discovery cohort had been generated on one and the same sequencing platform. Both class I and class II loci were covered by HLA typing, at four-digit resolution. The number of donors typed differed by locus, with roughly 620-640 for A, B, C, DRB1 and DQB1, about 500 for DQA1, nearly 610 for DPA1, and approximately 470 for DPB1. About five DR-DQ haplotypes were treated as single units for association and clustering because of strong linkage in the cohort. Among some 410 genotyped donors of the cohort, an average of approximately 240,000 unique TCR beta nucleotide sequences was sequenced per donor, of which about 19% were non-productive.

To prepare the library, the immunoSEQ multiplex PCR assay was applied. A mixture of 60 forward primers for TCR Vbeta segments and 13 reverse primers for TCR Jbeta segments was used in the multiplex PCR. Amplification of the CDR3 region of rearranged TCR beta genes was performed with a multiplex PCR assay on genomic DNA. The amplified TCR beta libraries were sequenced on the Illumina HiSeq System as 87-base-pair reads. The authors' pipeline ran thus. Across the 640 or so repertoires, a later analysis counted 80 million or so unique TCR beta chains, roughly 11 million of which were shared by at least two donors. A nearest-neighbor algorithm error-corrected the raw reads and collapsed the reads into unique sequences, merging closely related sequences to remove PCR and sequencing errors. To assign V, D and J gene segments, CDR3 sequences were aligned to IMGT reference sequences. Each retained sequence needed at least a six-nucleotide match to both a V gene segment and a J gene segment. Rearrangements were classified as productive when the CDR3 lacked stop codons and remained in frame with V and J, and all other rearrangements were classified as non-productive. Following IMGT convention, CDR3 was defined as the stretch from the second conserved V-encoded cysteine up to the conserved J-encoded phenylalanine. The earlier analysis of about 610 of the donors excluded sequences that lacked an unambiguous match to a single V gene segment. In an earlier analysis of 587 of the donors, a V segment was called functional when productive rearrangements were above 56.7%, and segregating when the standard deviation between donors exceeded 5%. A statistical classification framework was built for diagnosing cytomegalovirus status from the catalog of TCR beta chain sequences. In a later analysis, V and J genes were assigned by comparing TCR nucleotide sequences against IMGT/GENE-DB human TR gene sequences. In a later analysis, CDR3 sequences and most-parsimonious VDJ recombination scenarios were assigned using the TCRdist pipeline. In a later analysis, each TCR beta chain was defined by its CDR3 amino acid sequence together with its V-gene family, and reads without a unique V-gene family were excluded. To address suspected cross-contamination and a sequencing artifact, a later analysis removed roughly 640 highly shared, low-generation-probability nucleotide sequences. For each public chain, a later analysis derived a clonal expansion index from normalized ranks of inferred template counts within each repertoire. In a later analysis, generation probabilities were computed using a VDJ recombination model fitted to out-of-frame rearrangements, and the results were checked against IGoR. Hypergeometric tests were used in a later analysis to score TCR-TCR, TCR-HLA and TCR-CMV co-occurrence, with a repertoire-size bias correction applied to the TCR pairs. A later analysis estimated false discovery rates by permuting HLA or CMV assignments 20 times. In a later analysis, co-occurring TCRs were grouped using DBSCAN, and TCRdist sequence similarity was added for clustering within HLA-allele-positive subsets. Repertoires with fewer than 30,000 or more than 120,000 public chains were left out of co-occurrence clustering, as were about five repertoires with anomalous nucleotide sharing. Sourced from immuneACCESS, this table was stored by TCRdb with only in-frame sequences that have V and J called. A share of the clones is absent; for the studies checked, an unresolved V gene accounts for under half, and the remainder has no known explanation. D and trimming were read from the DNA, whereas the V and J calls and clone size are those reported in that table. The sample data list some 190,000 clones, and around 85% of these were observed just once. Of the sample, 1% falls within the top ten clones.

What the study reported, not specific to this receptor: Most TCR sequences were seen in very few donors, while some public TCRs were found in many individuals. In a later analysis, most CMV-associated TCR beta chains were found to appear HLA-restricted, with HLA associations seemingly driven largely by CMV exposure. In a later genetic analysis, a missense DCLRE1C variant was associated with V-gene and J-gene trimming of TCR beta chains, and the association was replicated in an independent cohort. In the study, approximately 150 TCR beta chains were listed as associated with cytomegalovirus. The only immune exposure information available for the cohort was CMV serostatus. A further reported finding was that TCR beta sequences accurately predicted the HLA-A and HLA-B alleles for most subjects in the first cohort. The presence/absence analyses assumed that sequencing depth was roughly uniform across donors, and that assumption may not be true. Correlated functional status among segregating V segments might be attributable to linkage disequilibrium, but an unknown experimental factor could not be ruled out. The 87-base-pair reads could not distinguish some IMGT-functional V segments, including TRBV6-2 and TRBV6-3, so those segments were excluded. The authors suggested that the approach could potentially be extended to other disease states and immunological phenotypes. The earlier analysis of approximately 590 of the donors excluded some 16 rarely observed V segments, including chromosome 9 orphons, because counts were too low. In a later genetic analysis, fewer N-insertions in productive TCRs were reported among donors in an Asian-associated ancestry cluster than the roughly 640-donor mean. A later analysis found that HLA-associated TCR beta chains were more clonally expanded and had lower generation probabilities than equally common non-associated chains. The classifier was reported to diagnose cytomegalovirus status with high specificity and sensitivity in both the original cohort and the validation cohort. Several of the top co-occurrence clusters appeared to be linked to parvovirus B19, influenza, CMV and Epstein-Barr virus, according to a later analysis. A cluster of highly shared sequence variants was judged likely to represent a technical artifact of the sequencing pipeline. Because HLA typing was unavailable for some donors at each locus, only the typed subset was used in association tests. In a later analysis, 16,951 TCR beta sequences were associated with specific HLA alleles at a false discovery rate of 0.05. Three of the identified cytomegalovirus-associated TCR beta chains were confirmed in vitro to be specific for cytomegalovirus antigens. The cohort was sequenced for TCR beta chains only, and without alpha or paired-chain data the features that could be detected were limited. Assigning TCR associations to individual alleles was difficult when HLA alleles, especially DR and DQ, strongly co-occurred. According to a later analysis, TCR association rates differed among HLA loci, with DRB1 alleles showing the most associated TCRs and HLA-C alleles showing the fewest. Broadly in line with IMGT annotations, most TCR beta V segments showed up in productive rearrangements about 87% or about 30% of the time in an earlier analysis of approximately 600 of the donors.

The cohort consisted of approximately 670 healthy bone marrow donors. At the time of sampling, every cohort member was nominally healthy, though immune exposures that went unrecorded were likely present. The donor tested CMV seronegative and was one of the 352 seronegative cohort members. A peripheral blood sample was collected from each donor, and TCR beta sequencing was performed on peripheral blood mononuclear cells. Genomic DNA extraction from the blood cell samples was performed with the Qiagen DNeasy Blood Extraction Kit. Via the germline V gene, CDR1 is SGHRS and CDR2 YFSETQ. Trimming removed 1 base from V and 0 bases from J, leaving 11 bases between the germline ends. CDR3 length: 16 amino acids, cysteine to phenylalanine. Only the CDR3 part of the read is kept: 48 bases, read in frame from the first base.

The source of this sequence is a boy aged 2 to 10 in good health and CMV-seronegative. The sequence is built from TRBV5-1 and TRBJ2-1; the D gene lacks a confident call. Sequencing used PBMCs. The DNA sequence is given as TGCGCCAGCAGCTTGTTAACTCCTAGCTCCTACAATGAGCAGTTCTTC. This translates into CASSLLTPSSYNEQFF. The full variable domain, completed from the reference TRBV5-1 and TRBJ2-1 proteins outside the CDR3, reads KAGVTQTPRYLIKTRGQQVTLSCSPISGHRSVSWYQQTPGQGLQFLFEYFSETQRNKGNFPGRFSGRQFSNSRSEMNVSTLELGDSALYLCASSLLTPSSYNEQFFGPGTRLTVL.